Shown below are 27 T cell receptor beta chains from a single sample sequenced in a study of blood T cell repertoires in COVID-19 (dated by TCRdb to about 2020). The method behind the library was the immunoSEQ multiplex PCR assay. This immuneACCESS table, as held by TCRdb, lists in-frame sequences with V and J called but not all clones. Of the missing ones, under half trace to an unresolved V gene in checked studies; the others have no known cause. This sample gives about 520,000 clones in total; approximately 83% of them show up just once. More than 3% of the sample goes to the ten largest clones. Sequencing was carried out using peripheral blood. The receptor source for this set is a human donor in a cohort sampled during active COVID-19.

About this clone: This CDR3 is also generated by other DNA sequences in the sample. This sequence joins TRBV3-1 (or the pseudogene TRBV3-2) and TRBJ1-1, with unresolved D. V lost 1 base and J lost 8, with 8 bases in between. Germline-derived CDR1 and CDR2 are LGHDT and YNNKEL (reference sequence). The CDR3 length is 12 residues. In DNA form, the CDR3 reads TGTGCCAGCAGCCAAGGGCGGTTAGAAGCTTTCTTT. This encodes CASSQGRLEAFF.

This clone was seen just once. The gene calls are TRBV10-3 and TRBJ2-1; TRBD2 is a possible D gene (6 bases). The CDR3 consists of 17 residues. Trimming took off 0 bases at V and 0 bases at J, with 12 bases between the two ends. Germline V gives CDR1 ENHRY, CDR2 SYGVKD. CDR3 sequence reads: CAISESSSGRSYNEQFF. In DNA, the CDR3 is TGTGCCATCAGTGAGTCGAGTAGCGGCCGCTCCTACAATGAGCAGTTCTTC.

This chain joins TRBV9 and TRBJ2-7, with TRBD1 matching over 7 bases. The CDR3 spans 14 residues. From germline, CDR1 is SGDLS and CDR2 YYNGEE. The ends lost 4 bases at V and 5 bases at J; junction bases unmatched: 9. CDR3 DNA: TGTGCCAGCAGCCTGACAGGGAACAGCAACGAGCAGTACTTC. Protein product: CASSLTGNSNEQYF.

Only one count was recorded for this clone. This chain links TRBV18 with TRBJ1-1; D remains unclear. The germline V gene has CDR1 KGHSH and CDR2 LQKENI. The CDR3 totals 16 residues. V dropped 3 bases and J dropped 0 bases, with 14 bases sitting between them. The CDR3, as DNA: TGTGCCAGCTCACCGGTCGACGACAACATGAACACTGAAGCTTTCTTT. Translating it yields CASSPVDDNMNTEAFF. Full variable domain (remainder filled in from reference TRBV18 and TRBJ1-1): NAGVMQNPRHLVRRRGQEARLRCSPMKGHSHVYWYRQLPEEGLKFMVYLQKENIIDESGMPKERFSAEFPKEGPSILRIQQVVRGDSAAYFCASSPVDDNMNTEAFFGQGTRLTVV.

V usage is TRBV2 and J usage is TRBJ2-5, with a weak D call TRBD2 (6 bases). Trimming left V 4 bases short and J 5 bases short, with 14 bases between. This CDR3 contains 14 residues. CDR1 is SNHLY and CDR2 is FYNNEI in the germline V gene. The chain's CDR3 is CASSVRREEETQYF. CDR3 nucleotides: TGTGCCAGCAGTGTTCGGAGGGAGGAGGAGACCCAGTACTTC.

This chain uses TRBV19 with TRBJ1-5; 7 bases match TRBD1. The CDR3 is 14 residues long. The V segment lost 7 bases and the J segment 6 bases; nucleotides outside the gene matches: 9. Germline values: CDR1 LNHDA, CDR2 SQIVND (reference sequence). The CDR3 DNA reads TGTGCCAGTACAGACAGGGCCTTTAGTCAGCCCCAGCATTTT. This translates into CASTDRAFSQPQHF.

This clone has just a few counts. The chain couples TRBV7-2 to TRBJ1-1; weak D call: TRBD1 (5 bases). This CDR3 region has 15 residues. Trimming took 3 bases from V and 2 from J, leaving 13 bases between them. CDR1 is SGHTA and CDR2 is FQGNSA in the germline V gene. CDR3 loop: CASSLDTLTNTEAFF. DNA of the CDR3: TGTGCCAGCAGCTTGGACACCCTTACTAACACTGAAGCTTTCTTT.

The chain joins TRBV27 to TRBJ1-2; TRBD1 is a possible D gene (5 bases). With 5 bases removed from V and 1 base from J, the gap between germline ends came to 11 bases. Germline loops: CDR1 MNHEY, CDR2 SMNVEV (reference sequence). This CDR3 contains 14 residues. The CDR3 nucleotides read TGTGCCAGCAGTCCTCGACAGCTTAACTATGGCTACACCTTC. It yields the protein CASSPRQLNYGYTF.

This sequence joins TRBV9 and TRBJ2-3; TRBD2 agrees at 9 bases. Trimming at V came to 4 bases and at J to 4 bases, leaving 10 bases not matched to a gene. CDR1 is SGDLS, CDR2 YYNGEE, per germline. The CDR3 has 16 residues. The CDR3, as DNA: TGTGCCAGCAGCCCCCCTCTAGCGGGAAGGGCAGATACGCAGTATTTT. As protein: CASSPPLAGRADTQYF.

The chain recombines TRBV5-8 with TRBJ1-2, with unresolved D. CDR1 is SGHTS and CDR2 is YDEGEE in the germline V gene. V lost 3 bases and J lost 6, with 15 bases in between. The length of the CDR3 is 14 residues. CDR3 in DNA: TGTGCCAGCAGCTCGACACTCCACCCGAATGGCTACACCTTC. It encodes CASSSTLHPNGYTF.

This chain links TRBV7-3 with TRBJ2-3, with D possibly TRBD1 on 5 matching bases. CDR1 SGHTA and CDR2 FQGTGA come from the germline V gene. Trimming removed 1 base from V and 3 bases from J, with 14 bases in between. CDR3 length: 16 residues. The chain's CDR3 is CASSLSGATSTDTQYF. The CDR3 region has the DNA TGTGCCAGCAGCTTAAGTGGGGCTACCAGTACAGATACGCAGTATTTT.

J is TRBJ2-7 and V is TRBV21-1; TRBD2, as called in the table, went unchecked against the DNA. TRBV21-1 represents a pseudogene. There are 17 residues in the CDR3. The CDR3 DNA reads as TGTGCCAGCAGCAAAGTTGTCCTAGCGGGAGGTACTATCGAGCAGTACTTC. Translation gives CASSKVVLAGGTIEQYF.

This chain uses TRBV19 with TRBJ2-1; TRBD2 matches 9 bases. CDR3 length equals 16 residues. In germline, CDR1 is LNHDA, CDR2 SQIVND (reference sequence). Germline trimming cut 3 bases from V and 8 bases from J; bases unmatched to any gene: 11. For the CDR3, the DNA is TGTGCCAGTAGTATCCTAGCGGGAACAAAGGTCTATGAGCAGTTCTTC. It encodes CASSILAGTKVYEQFF.

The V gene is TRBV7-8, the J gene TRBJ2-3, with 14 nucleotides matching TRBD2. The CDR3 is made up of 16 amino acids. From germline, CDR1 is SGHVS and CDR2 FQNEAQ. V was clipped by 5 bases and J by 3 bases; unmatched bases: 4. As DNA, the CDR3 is TGTGCCAGCAGCCAGGGACTAGCGGGAGCAACAGATACGCAGTATTTT. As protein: CASSQGLAGATDTQYF.

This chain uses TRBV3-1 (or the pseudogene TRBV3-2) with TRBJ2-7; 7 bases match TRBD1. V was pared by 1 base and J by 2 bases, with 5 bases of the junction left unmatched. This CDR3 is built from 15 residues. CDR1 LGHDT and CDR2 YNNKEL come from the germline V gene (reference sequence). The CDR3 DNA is TGTGCCAGCAGCCAAGGAGGGGGCAAACCCTACGAGCAGTACTTC. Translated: CASSQGGGKPYEQYF.

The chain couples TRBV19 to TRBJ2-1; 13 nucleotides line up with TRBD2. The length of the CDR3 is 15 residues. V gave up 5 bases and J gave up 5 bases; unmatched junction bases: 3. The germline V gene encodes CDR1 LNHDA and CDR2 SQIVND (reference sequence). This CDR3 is CASSLTSGRHNEQFF. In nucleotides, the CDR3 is TGTGCCAGTAGTTTGACTAGCGGGAGGCACAATGAGCAGTTCTTC.

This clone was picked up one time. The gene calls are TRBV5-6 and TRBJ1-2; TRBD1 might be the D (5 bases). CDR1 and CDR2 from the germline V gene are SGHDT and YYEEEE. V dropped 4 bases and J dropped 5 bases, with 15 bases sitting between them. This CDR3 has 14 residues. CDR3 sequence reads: CASSPDVGGYGYTF. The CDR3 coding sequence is TGTGCCAGCAGCCCCGATGTGGGGGGGTATGGCTACACCTTC.

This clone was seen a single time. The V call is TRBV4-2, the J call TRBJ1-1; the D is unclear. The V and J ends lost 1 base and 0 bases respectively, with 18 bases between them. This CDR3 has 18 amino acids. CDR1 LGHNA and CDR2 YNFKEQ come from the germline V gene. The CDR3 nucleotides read TGTGCCAGCAGCCAAGTCGGGCAGACGGGAGACATGAACACTGAAGCTTTCTTT. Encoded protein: CASSQVGQTGDMNTEAFF.

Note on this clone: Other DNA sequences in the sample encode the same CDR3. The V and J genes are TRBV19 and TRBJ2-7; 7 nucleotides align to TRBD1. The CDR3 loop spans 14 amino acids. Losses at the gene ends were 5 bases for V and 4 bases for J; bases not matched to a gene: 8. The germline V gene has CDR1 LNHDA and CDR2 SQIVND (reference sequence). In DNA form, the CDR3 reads TGTGCCAGTAGTCTTCGACAGGGTGGGTACGAGCAGTACTTC. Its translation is CASSLRQGGYEQYF.

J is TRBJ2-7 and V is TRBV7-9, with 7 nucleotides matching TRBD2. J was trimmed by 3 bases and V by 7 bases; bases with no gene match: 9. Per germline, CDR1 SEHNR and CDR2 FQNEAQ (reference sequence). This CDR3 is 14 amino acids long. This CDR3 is CASIGEREYYEQYF. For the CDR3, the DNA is TGTGCCAGCATTGGCGAGCGGGAATACTACGAGCAGTACTTC.

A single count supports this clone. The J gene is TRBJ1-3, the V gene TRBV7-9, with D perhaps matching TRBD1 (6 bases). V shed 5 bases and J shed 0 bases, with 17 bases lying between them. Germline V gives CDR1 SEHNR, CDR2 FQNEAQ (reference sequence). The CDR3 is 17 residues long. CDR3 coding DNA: TGTGCCAGCAGCCCGCGAGGGGGTTTAGACTCTGGAAACACCATATATTTT. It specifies CASSPRGGLDSGNTIYF.

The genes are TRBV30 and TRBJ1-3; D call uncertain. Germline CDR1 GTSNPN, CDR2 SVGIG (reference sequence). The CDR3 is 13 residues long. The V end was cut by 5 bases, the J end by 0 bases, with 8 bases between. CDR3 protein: CAWDTNSGNTIYF. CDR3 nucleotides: TGTGCCTGGGACACGAACTCTGGAAACACCATATATTTT.

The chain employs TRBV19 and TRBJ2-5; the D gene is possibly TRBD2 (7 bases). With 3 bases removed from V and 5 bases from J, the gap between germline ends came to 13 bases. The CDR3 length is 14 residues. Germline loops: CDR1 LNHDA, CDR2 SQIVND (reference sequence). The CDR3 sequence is CASSIQRGAETQYF. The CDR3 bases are TGTGCCAGTAGTATCCAACGGGGGGCGGAGACCCAGTACTTC.

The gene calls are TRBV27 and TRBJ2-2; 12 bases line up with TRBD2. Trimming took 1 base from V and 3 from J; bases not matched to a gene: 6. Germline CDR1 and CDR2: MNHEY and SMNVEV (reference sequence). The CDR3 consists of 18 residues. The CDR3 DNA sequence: TGTGCCAGCAGTTTATTGCTAGCGGGAGGGCCGGACACCGGGGAGCTGTTTTTT. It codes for CASSLLLAGGPDTGELFF.

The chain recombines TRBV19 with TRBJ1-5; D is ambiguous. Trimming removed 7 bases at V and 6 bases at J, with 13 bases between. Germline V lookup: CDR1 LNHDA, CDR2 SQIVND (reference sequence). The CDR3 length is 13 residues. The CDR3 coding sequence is TGTGCCAGTAATGAGGGAATTACTCAGCCCCAGCATTTT. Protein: CASNEGITQPQHF.

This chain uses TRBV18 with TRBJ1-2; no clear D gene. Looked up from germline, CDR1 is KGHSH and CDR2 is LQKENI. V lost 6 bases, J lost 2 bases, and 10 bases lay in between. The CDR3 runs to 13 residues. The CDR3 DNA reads TGTGCCAGCTCCGAGGGCTTCAACTATGGCTACACCTTC. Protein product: CASSEGFNYGYTF. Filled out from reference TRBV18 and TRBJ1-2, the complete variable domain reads NAGVMQNPRHLVRRRGQEARLRCSPMKGHSHVYWYRQLPEEGLKFMVYLQKENIIDESGMPKERFSAEFPKEGPSILRIQQVVRGDSAAYFCASSEGFNYGYTFGSGTRLTVV.

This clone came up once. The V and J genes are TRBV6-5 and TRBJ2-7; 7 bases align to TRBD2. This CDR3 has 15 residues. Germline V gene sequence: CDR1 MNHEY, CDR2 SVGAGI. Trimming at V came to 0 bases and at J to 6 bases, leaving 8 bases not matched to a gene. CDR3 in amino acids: CASSYSGGGPPEQYF. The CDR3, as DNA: TGTGCCAGCAGTTACTCGGGGGGAGGGCCACCCGAGCAGTACTTC.